The present T cell receptor beta chain was sequenced within a study of shared clonotypes between healthy human individuals. At the level of the study: Each donor's CD8 memory used one plate, CD8 naive two, each CD4 subset three.

V shed 2 bases, J shed 4 bases, and the junction held 5 bases outside the gene matches. From germline, CDR1 is MNHNY and CDR2 SVGAGI (reference sequence). The CDR3 runs to 15 residues. Assay: immunoSEQ multiplex PCR; the TCRdb copy retains only in-frame clones and omits some. The data contain roughly 500,000 clones, about 96% of them singletons. The receptor's source is a woman under 40 in good health. Sequencing was performed on naive CD4+ T cells sorted from blood. Subset meaning: CD45RA+ positively selected. This rearrangement joins TRBV6-6 to TRBJ2-7; 10 bases align to TRBD2. The CDR3 sequence: CASSYASGRGYEQYF. The CDR3 region has the DNA TGTGCCAGCAGTTACGCTAGCGGGAGAGGTTACGAGCAGTACTTC.